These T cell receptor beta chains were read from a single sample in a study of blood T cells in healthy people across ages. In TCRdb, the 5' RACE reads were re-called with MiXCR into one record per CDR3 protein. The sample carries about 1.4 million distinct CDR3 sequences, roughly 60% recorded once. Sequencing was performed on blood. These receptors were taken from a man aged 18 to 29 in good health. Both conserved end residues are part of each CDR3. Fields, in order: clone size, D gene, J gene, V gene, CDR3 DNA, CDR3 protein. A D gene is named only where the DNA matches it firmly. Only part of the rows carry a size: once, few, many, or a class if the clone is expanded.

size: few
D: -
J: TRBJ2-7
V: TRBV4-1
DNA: TGCGCCAGCAGCCATGAGGGGTACAGCTCCTACGAGCAGTACTTC
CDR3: CASSHEGYSSYEQYF

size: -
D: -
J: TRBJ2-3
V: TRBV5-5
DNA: TGTGTCAGCAGCTTGGTATCTGGTTCAGGGGCAGATACGCAGTATTTT
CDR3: CVSSLVSGSGADTQYF

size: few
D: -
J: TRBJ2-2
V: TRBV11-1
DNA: TGTGCCAGCAGCGCGGGTCCGAACACCGGGGAGCTGTTTTTT
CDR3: CASSAGPNTGELFF

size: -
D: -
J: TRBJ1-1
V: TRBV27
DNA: TGTGCCAGCAGCCAAACCCCCACAGCTGAAGCTTTCTTT
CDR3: CASSQTPTAEAFF

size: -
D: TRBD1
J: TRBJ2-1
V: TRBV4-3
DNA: TGCGCCAGCAGCCAGGGGACCGGGACAGGGAACAATGAGCAGTTCTTC
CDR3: CASSQGTGTGNNEQFF

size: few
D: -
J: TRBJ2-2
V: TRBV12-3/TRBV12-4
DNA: TGTGCCAGTCTTTACACCGGGGAGCTGTTTTTT
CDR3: CASLYTGELFF

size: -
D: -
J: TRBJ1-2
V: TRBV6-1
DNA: TGTGCCAGCAGTGAAGCGCTCGGGGGAGACTATGGCTACACCTTC
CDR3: CASSEALGGDYGYTF

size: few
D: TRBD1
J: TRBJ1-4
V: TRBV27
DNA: TGTGCCAGCACCCAAACAGGGGTTAATGAAAAACTGTTTTTT
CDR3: CASTQTGVNEKLFF

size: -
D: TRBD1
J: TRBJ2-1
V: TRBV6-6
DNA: TGTGCCAGCAGTTTGCGTGGGGACAGAGACAATGAGCAGTTCTTC
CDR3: CASSLRGDRDNEQFF

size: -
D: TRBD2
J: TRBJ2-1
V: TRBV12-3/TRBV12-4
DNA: TGTGCCAGCAGTTATCCTAGCGGGGGGGACTACAATGAGCAGTTCTTC
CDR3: CASSYPSGGDYNEQFF

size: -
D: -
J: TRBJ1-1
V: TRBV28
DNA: TGTGCCAGCAGCCCTATTACAGTGAACACTGAAGCTTTCTTT
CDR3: CASSPITVNTEAFF

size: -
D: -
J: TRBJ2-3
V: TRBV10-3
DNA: TGTGCCATCAGTGAGTCTGCTAGCAGCGTCACAGATACGCAGTATTTT
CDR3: CAISESASSVTDTQYF

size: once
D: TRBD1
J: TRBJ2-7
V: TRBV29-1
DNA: TGCAGCGTTGGAGGGACAGGGGCGAACTACGAGCAGTACTTC
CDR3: CSVGGTGANYEQYF

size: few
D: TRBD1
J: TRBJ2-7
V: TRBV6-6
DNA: TGTGCCAGCAGTCCGGGGACAGGCCGAATCTACGAGCAGTATTTC
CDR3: CASSPGTGRIYEQYF

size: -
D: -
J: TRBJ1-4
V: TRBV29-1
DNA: TGCAGCGTCCAGTTGGATGAAAAACTGTTTTTT
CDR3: CSVQLDEKLFF

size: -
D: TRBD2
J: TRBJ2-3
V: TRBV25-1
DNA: TGTGCCAGTAGCCCGACTAGCGCCCGCACAGATACGCAGTATTTT
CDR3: CASSPTSARTDTQYF

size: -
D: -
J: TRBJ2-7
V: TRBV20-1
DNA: TGCAGTGCTAGGGTGGGGACAGCGGGATCCTACGAGCAGTACTTC
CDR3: CSARVGTAGSYEQYF

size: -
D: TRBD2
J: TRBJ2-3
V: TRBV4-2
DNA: TGTGCCAGCAGCCAAGGGACTAGCGGGGGAGATACGCAGTATTTT
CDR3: CASSQGTSGGDTQYF

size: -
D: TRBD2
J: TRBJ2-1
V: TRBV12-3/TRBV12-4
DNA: TGTGCCAGCAGTATCCTAGCGGGTTATTTCAATGAGCAGTTCTTC
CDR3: CASSILAGYFNEQFF

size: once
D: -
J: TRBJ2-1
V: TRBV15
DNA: TGTGCCACCAGCAGAGGGACGGGGCTGACCTACAATGAGCAGTTCTTC
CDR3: CATSRGTGLTYNEQFF

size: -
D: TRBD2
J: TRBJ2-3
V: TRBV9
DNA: TGTGCCAGCAGCCCTAGGGGAGGGGTGACAGATACGCAGTATTTT
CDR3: CASSPRGGVTDTQYF

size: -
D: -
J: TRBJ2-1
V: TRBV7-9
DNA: TGTGCCAGCAGTCTCTCTGGGGCCAAAATCTACAATGAGCAGTTCTTC
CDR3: CASSLSGAKIYNEQFF

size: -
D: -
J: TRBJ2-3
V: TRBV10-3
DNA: TGTGCCATCACGAGGGACGGCACAGATACGCAGTATTTT
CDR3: CAITRDGTDTQYF

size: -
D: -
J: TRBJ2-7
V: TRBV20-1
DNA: TGCAGTGCTCGGGACGACGATTTCAACGAGCAGTACTTC
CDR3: CSARDDDFNEQYF

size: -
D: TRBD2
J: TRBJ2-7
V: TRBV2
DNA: TGTGCCAGCCGAGGGGGACTAGCGGAGTACAATGAGCAGTACTTC
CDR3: CASRGGLAEYNEQYF

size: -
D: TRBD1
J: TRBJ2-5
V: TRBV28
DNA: TGTGCCAGCAGTTTATTGGACAGGGGGCTTCAAGAGACCCAGTACTTC
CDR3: CASSLLDRGLQETQYF

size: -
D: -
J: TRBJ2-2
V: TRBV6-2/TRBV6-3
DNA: TGTGCCAGCAGTCTTCAGGGTGTTACGGTCGGGGAGCTGTTTTTT
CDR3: CASSLQGVTVGELFF

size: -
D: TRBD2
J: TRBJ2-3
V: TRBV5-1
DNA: TGCGCCAGTAAAGAAGCGGAAAGCGGGGCAGATACGCAGTATTTT
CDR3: CASKEAESGADTQYF

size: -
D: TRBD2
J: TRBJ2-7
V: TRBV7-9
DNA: TGTGCCAGCAGCTTAGGAAGGACTAGCGAAAACTACGAGCAGTACTTC
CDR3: CASSLGRTSENYEQYF